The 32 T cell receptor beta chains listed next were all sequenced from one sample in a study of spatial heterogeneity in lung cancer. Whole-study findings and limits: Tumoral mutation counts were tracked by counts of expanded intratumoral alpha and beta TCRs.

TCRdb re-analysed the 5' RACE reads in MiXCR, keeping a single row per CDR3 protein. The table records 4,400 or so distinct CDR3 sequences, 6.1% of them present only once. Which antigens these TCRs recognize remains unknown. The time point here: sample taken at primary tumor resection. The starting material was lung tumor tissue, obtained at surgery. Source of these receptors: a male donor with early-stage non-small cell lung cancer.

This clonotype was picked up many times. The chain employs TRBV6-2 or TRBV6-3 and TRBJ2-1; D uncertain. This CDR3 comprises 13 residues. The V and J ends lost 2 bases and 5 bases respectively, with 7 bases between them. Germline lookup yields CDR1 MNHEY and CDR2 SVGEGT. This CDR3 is CASSYNSNNEQFF. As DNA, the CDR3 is TGTGCCAGCAGTTACAACAGTAACAATGAGCAGTTCTTC.

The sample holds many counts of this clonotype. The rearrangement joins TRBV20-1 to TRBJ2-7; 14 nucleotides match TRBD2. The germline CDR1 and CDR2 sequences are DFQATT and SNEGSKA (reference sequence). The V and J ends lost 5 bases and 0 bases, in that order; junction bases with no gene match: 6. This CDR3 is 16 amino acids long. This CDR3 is CSAAGGLAGASYEQYF. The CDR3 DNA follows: TGCAGTGCTGCCGGGGGACTAGCGGGGGCCTCCTACGAGCAGTACTTC.

CDR3 DNA: TGTGCCAGCAGCTTAAGGGCGGGGAGCTCCGAGCAGTACTTC. Protein: CASSLRAGSSEQYF. V usage is TRBV7-3 and J usage is TRBJ2-7; D possibly corresponds to TRBD2 (6 bases). CDR3 length: 14 amino acids. The germline gives CDR1 SGHTA, CDR2 FQGTGA. The germline V and J ends were trimmed by 1 base and 6 bases, with 13 bases remaining between them.

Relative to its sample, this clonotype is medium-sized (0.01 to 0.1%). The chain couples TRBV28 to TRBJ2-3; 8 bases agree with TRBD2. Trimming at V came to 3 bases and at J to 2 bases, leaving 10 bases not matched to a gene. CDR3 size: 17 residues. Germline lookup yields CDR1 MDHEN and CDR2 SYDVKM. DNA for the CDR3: TGTGCCAGCAGTTTGGGGTTCACTAGCGGAAACACAGATACGCAGTATTTT. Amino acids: CASSLGFTSGNTDTQYF.

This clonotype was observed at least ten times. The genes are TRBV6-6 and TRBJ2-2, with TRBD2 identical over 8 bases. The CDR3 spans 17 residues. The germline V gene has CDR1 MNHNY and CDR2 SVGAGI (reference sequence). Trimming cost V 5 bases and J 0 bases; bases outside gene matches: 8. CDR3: CASSPVAGRANTGELFF. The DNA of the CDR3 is TGTGCCAGCAGTCCAGTAGCGGGACGTGCGAACACCGGGGAGCTGTTTTTT.

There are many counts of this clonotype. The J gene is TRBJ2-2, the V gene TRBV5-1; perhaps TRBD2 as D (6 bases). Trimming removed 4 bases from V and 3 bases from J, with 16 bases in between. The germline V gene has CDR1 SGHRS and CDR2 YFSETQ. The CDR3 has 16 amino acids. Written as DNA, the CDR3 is TGCGCCAGCAGCCTAGTCTGGGGAGGTGACACCGGGGAGCTGTTTTTT. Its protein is CASSLVWGGDTGELFF.

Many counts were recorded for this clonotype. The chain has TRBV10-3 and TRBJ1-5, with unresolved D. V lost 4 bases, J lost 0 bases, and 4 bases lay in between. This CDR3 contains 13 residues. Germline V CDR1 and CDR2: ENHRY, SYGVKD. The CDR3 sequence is CAISGNSNQPQHF. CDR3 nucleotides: TGTGCCATCAGTGGGAATAGCAATCAGCCCCAGCATTTT.

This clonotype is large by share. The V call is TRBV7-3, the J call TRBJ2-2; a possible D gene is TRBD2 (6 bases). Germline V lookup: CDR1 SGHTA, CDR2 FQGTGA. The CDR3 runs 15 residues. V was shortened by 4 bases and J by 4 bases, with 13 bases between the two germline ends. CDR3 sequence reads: CASSSSGTPTGELFF. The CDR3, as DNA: TGTGCCAGCAGCTCTTCCGGGACTCCCACCGGGGAGCTGTTTTTT.

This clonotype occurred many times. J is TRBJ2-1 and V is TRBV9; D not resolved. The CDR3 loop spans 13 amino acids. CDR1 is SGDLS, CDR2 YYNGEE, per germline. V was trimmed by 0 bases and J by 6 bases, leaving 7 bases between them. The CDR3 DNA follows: TGTGCCAGCAGCGTAGGAGCGAGCAATGAGCAGTTCTTC. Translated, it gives CASSVGASNEQFF.

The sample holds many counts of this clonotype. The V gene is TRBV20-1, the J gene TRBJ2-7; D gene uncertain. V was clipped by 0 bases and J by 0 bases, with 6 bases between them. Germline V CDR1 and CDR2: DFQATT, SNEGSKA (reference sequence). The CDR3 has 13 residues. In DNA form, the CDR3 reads TGCAGTGCTAGAGAGGGTTTCTCCTACGAGCAGTACTTC. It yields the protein CSAREGFSYEQYF.

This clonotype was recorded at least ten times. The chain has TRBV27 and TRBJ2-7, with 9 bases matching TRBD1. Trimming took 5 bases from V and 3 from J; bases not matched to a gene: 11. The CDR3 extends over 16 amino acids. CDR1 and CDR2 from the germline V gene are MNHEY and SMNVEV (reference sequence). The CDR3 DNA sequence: TGTGCCAGCAGTACCCCCCCTGGGACAGGGAGCTACGAGCAGTACTTC. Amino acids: CASSTPPGTGSYEQYF.

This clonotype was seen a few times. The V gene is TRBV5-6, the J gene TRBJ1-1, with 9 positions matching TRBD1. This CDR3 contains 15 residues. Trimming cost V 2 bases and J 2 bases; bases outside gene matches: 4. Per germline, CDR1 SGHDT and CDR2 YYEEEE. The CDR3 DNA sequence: TGTGCCAGCAGCTTCCGGGACAGGGAAAACACTGAAGCTTTCTTT. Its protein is CASSFRDRENTEAFF.

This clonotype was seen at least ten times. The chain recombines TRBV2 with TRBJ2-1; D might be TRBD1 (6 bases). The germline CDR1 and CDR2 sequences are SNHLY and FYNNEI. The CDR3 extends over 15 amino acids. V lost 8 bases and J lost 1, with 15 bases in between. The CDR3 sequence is CASRDRRTSYNEQFF. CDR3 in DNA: TGTGCCAGCCGAGACAGGCGGACGTCCTACAATGAGCAGTTCTTC. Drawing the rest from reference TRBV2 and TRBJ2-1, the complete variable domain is EPEVTQTPSHQVTQMGQEVILRCVPISNHLYFYWYRQILGQKVEFLVSFYNNEISEKSEIFDDQFSVERPDGSNFTLKIRSTKLEDSAMYFCASRDRRTSYNEQFFGPGTRLTVL.

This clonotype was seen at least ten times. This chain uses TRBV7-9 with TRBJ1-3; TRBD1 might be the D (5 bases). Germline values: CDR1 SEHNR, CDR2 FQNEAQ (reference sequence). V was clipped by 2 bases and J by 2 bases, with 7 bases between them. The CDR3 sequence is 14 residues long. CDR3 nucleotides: TGTGCCAGCAGCTTACAGGGTGCTGGAAACACCATATATTTT. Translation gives CASSLQGAGNTIYF.

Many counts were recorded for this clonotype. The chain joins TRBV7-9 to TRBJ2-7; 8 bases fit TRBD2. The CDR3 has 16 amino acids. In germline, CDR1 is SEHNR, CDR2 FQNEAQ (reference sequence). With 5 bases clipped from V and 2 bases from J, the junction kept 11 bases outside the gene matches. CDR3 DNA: TGTGCCAGCAGCCCTGAGACTAGCGCCTTTCCCTACGAGCAGTACTTC. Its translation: CASSPETSAFPYEQYF.

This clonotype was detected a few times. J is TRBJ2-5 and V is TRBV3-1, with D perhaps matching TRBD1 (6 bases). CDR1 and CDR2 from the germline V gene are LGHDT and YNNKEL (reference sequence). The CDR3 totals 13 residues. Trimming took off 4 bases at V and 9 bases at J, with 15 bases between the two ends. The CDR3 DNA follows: TGTGCCAGCAGCCTTCAGGGGCCCGGGGCCCAGTACTTC. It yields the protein CASSLQGPGAQYF.

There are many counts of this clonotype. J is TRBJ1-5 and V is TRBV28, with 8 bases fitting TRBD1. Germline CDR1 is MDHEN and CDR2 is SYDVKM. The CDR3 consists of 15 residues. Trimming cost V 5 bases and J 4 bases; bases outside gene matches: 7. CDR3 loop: CASSLTGQGNQPQHF. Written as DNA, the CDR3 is TGTGCCAGCAGTCTCACTGGACAGGGAAATCAGCCCCAGCATTTT.

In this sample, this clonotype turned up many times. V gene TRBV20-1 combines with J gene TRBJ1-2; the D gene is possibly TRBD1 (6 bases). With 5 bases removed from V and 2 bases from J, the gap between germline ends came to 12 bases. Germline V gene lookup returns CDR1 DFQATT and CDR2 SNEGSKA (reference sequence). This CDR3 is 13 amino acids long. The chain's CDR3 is CSASQGLNYGYTF. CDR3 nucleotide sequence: TGCAGTGCTTCCCAGGGGCTGAACTATGGCTACACCTTC.

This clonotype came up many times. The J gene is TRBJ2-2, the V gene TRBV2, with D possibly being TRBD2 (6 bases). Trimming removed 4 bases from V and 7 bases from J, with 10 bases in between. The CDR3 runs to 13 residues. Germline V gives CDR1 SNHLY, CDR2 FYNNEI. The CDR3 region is CASSGRVSGELFF. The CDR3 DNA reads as TGTGCCAGCAGTGGGAGGGTTAGCGGGGAGCTGTTTTTT.

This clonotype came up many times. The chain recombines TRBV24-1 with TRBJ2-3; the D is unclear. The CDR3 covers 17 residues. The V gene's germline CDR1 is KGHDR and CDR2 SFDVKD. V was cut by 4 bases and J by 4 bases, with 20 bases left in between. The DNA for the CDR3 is TGTGCCACCAGTGAGCCCCTAGGCCGAGGTCGCGCAGATACGCAGTATTTT. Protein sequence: CATSEPLGRGRADTQYF.

The CDR3 nucleotides read TGTGCCATCAGTGAGTCGACAGGGGCGGGCACCGGGGAGCTGTTTTTT. Its protein is CAISESTGAGTGELFF. The chain carries TRBV10-3 and TRBJ2-2; TRBD1 agrees at 8 bases. After removal of 0 bases from V and 4 bases from J, the junction contained 4 bases not matched to a gene. Germline-derived CDR1 and CDR2 are ENHRY and SYGVKD. The length of the CDR3 is 16 residues.

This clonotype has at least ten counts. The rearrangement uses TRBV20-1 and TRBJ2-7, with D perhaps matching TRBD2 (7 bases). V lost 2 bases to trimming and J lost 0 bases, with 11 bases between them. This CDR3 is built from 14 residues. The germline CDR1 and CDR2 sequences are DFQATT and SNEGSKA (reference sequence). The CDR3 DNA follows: TGCAGTGCTAGATTAAGGGGGGGCTCCTACGAGCAGTACTTC. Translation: CSARLRGGSYEQYF.

In DNA, the CDR3 is TGTGCCAGCAGCTACCGACTAGCGGTGGGGCTCCAAGAGACCCAGTACTTC. Translation gives CASSYRLAVGLQETQYF. The chain links TRBV7-9 to TRBJ2-5; 9 nucleotides align to TRBD2. V shed 4 bases, J shed 1 base, and the junction held 10 bases outside the gene matches. The germline CDR1 and CDR2 sequences are SEHNR and FQNEAQ (reference sequence). The length of the CDR3 is 17 residues.

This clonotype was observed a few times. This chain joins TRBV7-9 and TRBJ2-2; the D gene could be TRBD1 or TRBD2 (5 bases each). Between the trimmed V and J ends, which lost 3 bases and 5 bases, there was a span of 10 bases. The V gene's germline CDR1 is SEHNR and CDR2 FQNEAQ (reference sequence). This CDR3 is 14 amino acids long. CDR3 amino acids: CASSFTGQTGELFF. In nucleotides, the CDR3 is TGTGCCAGCAGCTTCACGGGGCAAACCGGGGAGCTGTTTTTT.

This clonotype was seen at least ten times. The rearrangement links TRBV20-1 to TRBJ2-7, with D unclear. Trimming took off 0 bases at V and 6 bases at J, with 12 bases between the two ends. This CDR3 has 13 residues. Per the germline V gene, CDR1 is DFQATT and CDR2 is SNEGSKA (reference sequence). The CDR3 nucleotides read TGCAGTGCTAGAGATGGACCCGGTGGCGAGCAGTACTTC. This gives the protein CSARDGPGGEQYF.

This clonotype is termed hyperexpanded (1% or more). The chain's CDR3 is CASSFPANYGYTF. The CDR3 nucleotides read TGTGCCAGCAGTTTTCCGGCAAACTATGGCTACACCTTC. The gene calls are TRBV28 and TRBJ1-2; D uncertain. Germline CDR1 is MDHEN and CDR2 is SYDVKM. With 3 bases removed from V and 2 bases from J, the gap between germline ends came to 7 bases. The CDR3 totals 13 residues.

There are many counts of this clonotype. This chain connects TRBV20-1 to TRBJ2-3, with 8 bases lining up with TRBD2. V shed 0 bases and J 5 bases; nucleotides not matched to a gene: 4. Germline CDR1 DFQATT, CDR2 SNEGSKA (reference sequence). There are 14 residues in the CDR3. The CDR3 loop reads CSARDQRGGDTQYF. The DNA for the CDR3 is TGCAGTGCTAGAGATCAACGGGGGGGAGATACGCAGTATTTT.

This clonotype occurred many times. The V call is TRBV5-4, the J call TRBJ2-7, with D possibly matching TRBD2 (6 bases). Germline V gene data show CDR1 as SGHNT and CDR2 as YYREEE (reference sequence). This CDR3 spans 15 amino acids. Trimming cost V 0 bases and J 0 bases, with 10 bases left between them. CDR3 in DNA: TGTGCCAGCAGCTTGGGGCCGACTAGCTCCTACGAGCAGTACTTC. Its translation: CASSLGPTSSYEQYF.

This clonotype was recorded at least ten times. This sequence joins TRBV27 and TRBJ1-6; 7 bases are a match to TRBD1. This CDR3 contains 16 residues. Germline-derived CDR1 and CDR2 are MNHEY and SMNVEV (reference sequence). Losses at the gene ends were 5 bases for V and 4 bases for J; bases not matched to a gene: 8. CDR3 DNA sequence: TGTGCCAGCAGTGCGCGCGGGACAGCATATAATTCACCCCTCCACTTT. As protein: CASSARGTAYNSPLHF.

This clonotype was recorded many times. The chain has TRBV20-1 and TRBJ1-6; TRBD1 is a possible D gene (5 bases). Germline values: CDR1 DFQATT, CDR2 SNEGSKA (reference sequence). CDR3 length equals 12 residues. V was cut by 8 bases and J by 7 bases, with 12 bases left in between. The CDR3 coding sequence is TGCAGTCCCGACCGGGGGAATTCACCCCTCCACTTT. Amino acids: CSPDRGNSPLHF.

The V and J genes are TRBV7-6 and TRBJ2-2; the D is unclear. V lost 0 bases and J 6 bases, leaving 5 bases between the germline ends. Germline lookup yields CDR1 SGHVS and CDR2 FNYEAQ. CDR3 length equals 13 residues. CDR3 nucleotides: TGTGCCAGCAGCTTAGCGGATCCCGGGGAGCTGTTTTTT. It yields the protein CASSLADPGELFF.

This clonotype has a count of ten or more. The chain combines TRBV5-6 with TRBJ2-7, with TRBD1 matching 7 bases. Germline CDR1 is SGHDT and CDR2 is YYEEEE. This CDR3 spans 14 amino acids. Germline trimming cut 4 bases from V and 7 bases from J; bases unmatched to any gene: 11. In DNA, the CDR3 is TGTGCCAGCAGCGGAACGGACAGGTTGGGAGAGCAGTACTTC. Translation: CASSGTDRLGEQYF.